This entry features one TCR beta chain sequence. The data stem from a study of blood T cell repertoires in COVID-19. About the study: COVID-19 samples from acute and convalescent phases originated in the United States, Italy and Spain. Sources were T cells, B-cell-depleted T cells, or PBMCs; the material itself was cDNA or gDNA.

In germline, CDR1 is MNHEY, CDR2 SMNVEV (reference sequence). The length of the CDR3 is 15 residues. The V segment lost 5 bases and the J segment 2 bases; nucleotides outside the gene matches: 5. In the study's own analysis: Reference gene primer amplification in the assay estimated nucleated cell counts. Using immunoSEQ multiplex PCR, the repertoire was profiled, and TCRdb retains in-frame clones only, with some absent. V, J and clone size are taken as reported in that table, and D and trimming were inferred from the DNA itself. The data contain some 25,000 clones, approximately 92% of them singletons.

The genes are TRBV27 and TRBJ2-1, with 8 bases that match TRBD1. Sequences were obtained from peripheral blood. The TCR originated in a human donor in a cohort sampled during active COVID-19. As DNA, the CDR3 is TGTGCCAGCAGTCAGAAGACAGGGGCCTACAATGAGCAGTTCTTC. It yields the protein CASSQKTGAYNEQFF.